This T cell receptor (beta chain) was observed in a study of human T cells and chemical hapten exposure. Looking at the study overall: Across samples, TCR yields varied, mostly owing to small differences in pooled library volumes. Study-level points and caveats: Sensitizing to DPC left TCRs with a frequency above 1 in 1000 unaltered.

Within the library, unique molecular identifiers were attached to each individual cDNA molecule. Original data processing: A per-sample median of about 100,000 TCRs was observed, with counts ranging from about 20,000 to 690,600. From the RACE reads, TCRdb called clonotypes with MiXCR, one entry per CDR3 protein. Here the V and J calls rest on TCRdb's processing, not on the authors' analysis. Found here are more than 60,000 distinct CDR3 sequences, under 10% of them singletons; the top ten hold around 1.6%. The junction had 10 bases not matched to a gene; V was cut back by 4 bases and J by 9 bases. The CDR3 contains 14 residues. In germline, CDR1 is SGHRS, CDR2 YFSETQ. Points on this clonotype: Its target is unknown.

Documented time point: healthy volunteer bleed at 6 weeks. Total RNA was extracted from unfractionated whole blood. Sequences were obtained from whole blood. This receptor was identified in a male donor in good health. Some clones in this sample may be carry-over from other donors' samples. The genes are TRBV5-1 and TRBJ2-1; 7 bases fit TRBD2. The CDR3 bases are TGCGCCAGCAGCCCCACTAGCGTCGGGAGTGAGCAGTTCTTC. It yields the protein CASSPTSVGSEQFF. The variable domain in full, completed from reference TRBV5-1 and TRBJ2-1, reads KAGVTQTPRYLIKTRGQQVTLSCSPISGHRSVSWYQQTPGQGLQFLFEYFSETQRNKGNFPGRFSGRQFSNSRSEMNVSTLELGDSALYLCASSPTSVGSEQFFGPGTRLTVL.